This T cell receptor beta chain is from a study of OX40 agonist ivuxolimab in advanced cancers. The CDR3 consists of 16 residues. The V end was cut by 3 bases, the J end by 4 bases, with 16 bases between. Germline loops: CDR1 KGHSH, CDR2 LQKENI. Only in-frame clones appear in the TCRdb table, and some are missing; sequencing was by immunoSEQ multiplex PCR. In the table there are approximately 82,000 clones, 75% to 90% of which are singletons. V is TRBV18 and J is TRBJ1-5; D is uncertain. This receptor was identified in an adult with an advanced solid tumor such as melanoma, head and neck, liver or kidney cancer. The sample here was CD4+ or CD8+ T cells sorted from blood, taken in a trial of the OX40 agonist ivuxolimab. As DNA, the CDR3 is TGTGCCAGCTCACCGGGGAGGTGGCGGGGAAATCAGCCCCAGCATTTT. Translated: CASSPGRWRGNQPQHF.